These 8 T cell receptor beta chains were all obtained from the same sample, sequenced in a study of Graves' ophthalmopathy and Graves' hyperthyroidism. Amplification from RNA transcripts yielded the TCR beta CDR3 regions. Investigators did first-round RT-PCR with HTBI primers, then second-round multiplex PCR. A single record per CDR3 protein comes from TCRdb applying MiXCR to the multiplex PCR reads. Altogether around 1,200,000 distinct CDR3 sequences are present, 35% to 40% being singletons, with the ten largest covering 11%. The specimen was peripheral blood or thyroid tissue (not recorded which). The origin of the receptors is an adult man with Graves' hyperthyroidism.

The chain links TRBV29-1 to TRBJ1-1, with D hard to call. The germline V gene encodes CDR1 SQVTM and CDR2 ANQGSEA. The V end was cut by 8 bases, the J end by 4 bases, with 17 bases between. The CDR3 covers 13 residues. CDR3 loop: CSLDGRKSTEAFF. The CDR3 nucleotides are TGCAGCTTAGACGGCAGGAAGAGCACTGAAGCTTTCTTT.

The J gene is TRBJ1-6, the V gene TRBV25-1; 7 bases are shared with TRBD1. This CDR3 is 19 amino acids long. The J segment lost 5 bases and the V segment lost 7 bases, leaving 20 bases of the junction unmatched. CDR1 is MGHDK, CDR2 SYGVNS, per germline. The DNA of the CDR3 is TGTGCCAGCATCGAGGACAAACTTAAAGCCAGGGGGGATAATTCACCCCTCCACTTT. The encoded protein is CASIEDKLKARGDNSPLHF.

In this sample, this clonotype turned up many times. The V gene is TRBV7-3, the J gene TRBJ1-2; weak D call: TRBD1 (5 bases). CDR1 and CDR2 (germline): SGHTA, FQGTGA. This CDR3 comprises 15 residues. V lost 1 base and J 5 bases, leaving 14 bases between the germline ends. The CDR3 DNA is TGTGCCAGCAGCTTAAGCCCAGGGAAAGGATATGGCTACACCTTC. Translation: CASSLSPGKGYGYTF.

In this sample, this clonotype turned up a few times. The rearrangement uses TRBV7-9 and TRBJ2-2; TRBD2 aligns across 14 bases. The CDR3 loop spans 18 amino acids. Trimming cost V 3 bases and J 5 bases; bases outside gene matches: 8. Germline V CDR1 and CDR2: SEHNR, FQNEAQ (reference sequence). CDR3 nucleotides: TGTGCCAGCAGCTTTCCGACTAGCGGGGGGGCCGATACCGGGGAGCTGTTTTTT. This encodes CASSFPTSGGADTGELFF.

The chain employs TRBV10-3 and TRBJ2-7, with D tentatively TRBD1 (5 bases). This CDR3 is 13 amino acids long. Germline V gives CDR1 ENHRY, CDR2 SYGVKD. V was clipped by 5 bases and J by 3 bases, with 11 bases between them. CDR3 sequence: CAISTGPIYEQYF. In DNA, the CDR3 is TGTGCCATCAGTACAGGCCCGATCTACGAGCAGTACTTC.

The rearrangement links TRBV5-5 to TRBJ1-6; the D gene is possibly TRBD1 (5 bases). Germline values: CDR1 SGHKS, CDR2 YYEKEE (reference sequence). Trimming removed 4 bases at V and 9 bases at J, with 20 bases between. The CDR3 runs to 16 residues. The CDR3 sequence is CASSLREGFGSSPLHF. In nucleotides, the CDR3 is TGTGCCAGCAGCCTCAGGGAGGGTTTCGGGTCTTCACCCCTCCACTTT. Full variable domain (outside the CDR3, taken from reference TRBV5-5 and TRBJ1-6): DAGVTQSPTHLIKTRGQQVTLRCSPISGHKSVSWYQQVLGQGPQFIFQYYEKEERGRGNFPDRFSARQFPNYSSELNVNALLLGDSALYLCASSLREGFGSSPLHFGNGTRLTVT.

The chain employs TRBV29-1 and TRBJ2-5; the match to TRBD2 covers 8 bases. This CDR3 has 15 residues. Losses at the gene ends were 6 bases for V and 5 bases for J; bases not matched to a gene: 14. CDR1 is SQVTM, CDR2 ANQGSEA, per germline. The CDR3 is CSVTRGGGGMETQYF. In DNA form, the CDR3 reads TGCAGCGTCACCCGGGGGGGGGGAGGAATGGAGACCCAGTACTTC.

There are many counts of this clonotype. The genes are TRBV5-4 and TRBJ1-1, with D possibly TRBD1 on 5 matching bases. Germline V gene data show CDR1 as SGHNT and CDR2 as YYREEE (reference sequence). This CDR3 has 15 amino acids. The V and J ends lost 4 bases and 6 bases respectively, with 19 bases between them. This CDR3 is CASSPLGPAGAEAFF. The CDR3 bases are TGTGCCAGCAGCCCGCTGGGACCAGCCGGCGCTGAAGCTTTCTTT. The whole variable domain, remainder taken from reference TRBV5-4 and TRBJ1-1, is ETGVTQSPTHLIKTRGQQVTLRCSSQSGHNTVSWYQQALGQGPQFIFQYYREEENGRGNFPPRFSGLQFPNYSSELNVNALELDDSALYLCASSPLGPAGAEAFFGQGTRLTVV.